The next 4 T cell receptor beta chains were all read from a single sample in a study of T cell repertoires in cytomegalovirus infection. Each CDR3 protein gets one entry after TCRdb re-called the reads with MiXCR. The sample holds 200,000 to 300,000 distinct CDR3 sequences; 12% are singletons and the top ten take 1.5% to 2%. The sequencing sample was made of PBMCs. The receptors were sampled from a human donor in good health (CMV status not recorded). Some clones in this sample may be carry-over from other donors' samples.

A few counts support this clonotype. V and J are TRBV6-2 or TRBV6-3 and TRBJ1-5, with 7 bases matching TRBD1. Germline loops: CDR1 MNHEY, CDR2 SVGEGT. The CDR3 contains 12 residues. The V segment lost 6 bases and the J segment 5 bases; nucleotides outside the gene matches: 1. The DNA of the CDR3 is TGTGCCAGCAGAACAGGGGATCAGCCCCAGCATTTT. It translates to CASRTGDQPQHF.

This clonotype appeared many times. The chain has TRBV7-2 and TRBJ2-4, with a tentative D call TRBD1 (5 bases). Trimming left V 1 base short and J 8 bases short, with 12 bases between. Germline V CDR1 and CDR2: SGHTA, FQGNSA. The length of the CDR3 is 14 residues. The CDR3 region has the DNA TGTGCCAGCAGCTTAGACGCAGGGCCGGACATTCAGTACTTC. Its translation: CASSLDAGPDIQYF.

The rearrangement links TRBV2 to TRBJ1-1, with a weak D call TRBD1 (5 bases). Germline V gives CDR1 SNHLY, CDR2 FYNNEI. The CDR3 totals 15 residues. Trimming removed 1 base at V and 5 bases at J, with 14 bases between. The CDR3 spells CASSEVTGAGTEAFF. For the CDR3, the DNA is TGTGCCAGCAGTGAAGTAACCGGGGCTGGGACTGAAGCTTTCTTT.

This clonotype was counted ten times or more. The rearrangement links TRBV7-2 to TRBJ2-2; a possible D gene is TRBD2 (7 bases). There are 16 residues in the CDR3. V lost 6 bases and J lost 5, with 19 bases in between. Germline CDR1 reads SGHTA; CDR2 reads FQGNSA. CDR3 nucleotide sequence: TGTGCCAGCAGTCCACAAGGGGGGGGACTGACCGGGGAGCTGTTTTTT. Amino acid sequence: CASSPQGGGLTGELFF. Using reference TRBV7-2 and TRBJ2-2 for the parts outside the CDR3, the full variable domain is GAGVSQSPSNKVTEKGKDVELRCDPISGHTALYWYRQSLGQGLEFLIYFQGNSAPDKSGLPSDRFSAERTGGSVSTLTIQRTQQEDSAVYLCASSPQGGGLTGELFFGEGSRLTVL.